This T cell receptor (beta chain) was captured by sequencing in a study of blood T cell repertoires in COVID-19. Germline lookup yields CDR1 LNHDA and CDR2 SQIVND (reference sequence). The CDR3 runs to 16 residues. The V and J ends lost 1 base and 0 bases respectively, with 10 bases between them. Using immunoSEQ multiplex PCR, the repertoire was profiled, and TCRdb retains in-frame clones only, with some absent. This table has around 250,000 clones, over 75% appearing once. This sequence was found in a human donor in a cohort sampled during active COVID-19. Specimen: peripheral blood. V is TRBV19 and J is TRBJ1-5, with D possibly TRBD1 on 5 matching bases. This CDR3 is CASSIGPDSSNQPQHF. In DNA, the CDR3 is TGTGCCAGTAGTATAGGCCCTGACAGTAGCAATCAGCCCCAGCATTTT. The complete variable domain, with remaining parts taken from reference TRBV19 and TRBJ1-5, reads DGGITQSPKYLFRKEGQNVTLSCEQNLNHDAMYWYRQDPGQGLRLIYYSQIVNDFQKGDIAEGYSVSREKKESFPLTVTSAQKNPTAFYLCASSIGPDSSNQPQHFGDGTRLSIL.